A single sample gave rise to the 5 T cell receptor beta chains below, sequenced in a study of control samples from healthy donors and cancer patients. TCRdb's copy holds only in-frame clones and misses some; the assay was immunoSEQ multiplex PCR. The sample carries around 82,000 clones, around nine tenths recorded once. The sequenced sample was blood. These receptors all stem from a man in his fifties in good health.

The rearrangement links TRBV2 to TRBJ2-1; no clear D. Germline V gives CDR1 SNHLY, CDR2 FYNNEI. The V end lost 6 bases, the J end lost 0 bases, and 12 bases lay between the germline ends. The CDR3 spans 15 residues. The CDR3, as DNA: TGTGCCAGCAGGGAACAGCTGAGCTCCTACAATGAGCAGTTCTTC. This sequence encodes CASREQLSSYNEQFF.

The chain is built from TRBV7-2 and TRBJ2-1; D is unresolved. The V end lost 1 base, the J end lost 6 bases, and 7 bases lay between the germline ends. The CDR3 runs to 13 residues. Germline V gives CDR1 SGHTA, CDR2 FQGNSA. CDR3 sequence (DNA): TGTGCCAGCAGCTTAGTAATTATCAATGAGCAGTTCTTC. Its protein product is CASSLVIINEQFF.

This chain connects TRBV2 to TRBJ1-2, with D maybe TRBD1 (5 bases). With 7 bases removed from V and 6 bases from J, the gap between germline ends came to 24 bases. Germline-derived CDR1 and CDR2 are SNHLY and FYNNEI. There are 16 residues in the CDR3. The CDR3 sequence: CASTELLSVWDDGYTF. The CDR3 coding sequence is TGTGCCAGCACCGAGTTGCTGAGTGTATGGGACGATGGCTACACCTTC.

The genes are TRBV27 and TRBJ2-7; D possibly corresponds to TRBD1 (5 bases). Germline values: CDR1 MNHEY, CDR2 SMNVEV (reference sequence). V shed 2 bases and J shed 0 bases, with 8 bases lying between them. The CDR3 totals 14 residues. This CDR3 reads CASSLNRYSYEQYF. In DNA form, the CDR3 reads TGTGCCAGCAGTTTAAACAGGTACTCCTACGAGCAGTACTTC.

V is TRBV18 and J is TRBJ1-1, with 10 bases identical to TRBD1. V gave up 4 bases and J gave up 3 bases; unmatched junction bases: 2. In germline, CDR1 is KGHSH, CDR2 LQKENI. This CDR3 is 14 amino acids long. The CDR3 sequence is CASSLGQGDTEAFF. Written as DNA, the CDR3 is TGTGCCAGCTCACTCGGACAGGGGGACACTGAAGCTTTCTTT.